The 26 T cell receptor beta chains listed next were all sequenced from one sample in a study of cytomegalovirus exposure and HLA in healthy donors. The method was immunoSEQ multiplex PCR; TCRdb's version includes in-frame clones alone and lacks a portion of them. The table records about 160,000 clones, roughly nine tenths of them present only once. The specimen was PBMCs. These receptors all stem from a woman between 25 and 40 years old in good health and CMV-seronegative.

J is TRBJ1-5 and V is TRBV4-2; D perhaps matches TRBD1 (5 bases). V lost 0 bases and J lost 6, with 12 bases in between. This CDR3 contains 15 residues. Germline CDR1 reads LGHNA; CDR2 reads YNFKEQ. For the CDR3, the DNA is TGTGCCAGCAGCCAAGATGGGCAGGGAGGTCAGCCCCAGCATTTT. Translated: CASSQDGQGGQPQHF.

This chain links TRBV18 with TRBJ1-2; D might be TRBD1 (6 bases). Germline-derived CDR1 and CDR2 are KGHSH and LQKENI. The CDR3 has 14 residues. Trimming removed 6 bases from V and 2 bases from J, with 13 bases in between. The CDR3 sequence is CASSPGTSNYGYTF. The DNA for the CDR3 is TGTGCCAGCTCCCCTGGGACATCCAACTATGGCTACACCTTC.

This chain uses TRBV19 with TRBJ2-1; D is perhaps TRBD1 (7 bases). The CDR3 length is 14 residues. The germline CDR1 and CDR2 sequences are LNHDA and SQIVND (reference sequence). The V gene lost 4 bases and the J gene lost 7 bases, with 14 bases spanning the gap. The CDR3 DNA sequence: TGTGCCAGTAGTACCAGGGGGGCCCATAATGAGCAGTTCTTC. Translated, it gives CASSTRGAHNEQFF.

This clone was observed once. The chain uses TRBV10-2 and TRBJ2-7; TRBD2 is a possible D gene (6 bases). The CDR3 consists of 13 residues. Germline V gene sequence: CDR1 WSHSY, CDR2 SAAADI. Deletions cut 6 bases from V and 1 base from J, with 10 bases between. In nucleotides, the CDR3 is TGCGCCAGCAGGGTGGGAGGTTCCTACGAGCAGTACTTC. Its translation: CASRVGGSYEQYF.

V gene TRBV6-6 combines with J gene TRBJ1-2; TRBD1 is a possible D gene (6 bases). Trimming removed 2 bases from V and 6 bases from J, with 10 bases in between. The CDR3 covers 13 residues. Per germline, CDR1 MNHNY and CDR2 SVGAGI (reference sequence). CDR3 residues: CASSYPGGDGYTF. The DNA for the CDR3 is TGTGCCAGCAGTTACCCGGGGGGCGATGGCTACACCTTC.

The chain uses TRBV6-1 and TRBJ1-1; D not certain. Trimming cost V 1 base and J 0 bases, with 15 bases left between them. CDR3 size: 17 residues. From germline, CDR1 is MNHNS and CDR2 SASEGT. CDR3 amino acids: CASSEGSIRWMNTEAFF. The DNA of the CDR3 is TGTGCCAGCAGTGAAGGTTCCATCCGGTGGATGAACACTGAAGCTTTCTTT.

The genes are TRBV2 and TRBJ1-1, with 7 bases aligning to TRBD1. V gave up 4 bases and J gave up 4 bases; unmatched junction bases: 3. CDR1 and CDR2 from the germline V gene are SNHLY and FYNNEI. The CDR3 runs to 13 residues. The CDR3 here is CASSGQGGTEAFF. Here the CDR3 DNA reads TGTGCCAGCAGTGGACAGGGCGGCACTGAAGCTTTCTTT.

J is TRBJ1-5 and V is TRBV19, with D uncertain. The CDR3 has 15 residues. Germline V lookup: CDR1 LNHDA, CDR2 SQIVND (reference sequence). The V end lost 4 bases, the J end lost 0 bases, and 10 bases lay between the germline ends. CDR3 in amino acids: CASSRADLSNQPQHF. DNA of the CDR3: TGTGCCAGTAGTAGGGCAGACCTTAGCAATCAGCCCCAGCATTTT.

J is TRBJ2-7 and V is TRBV6-5, with TRBD2 matching 9 bases. V was pared by 6 bases and J by 1 base, with 7 bases of the junction left unmatched. CDR1 is MNHEY and CDR2 is SVGAGI in the germline V gene. The CDR3 extends over 15 amino acids. The chain's CDR3 is CASRTRLAESYEQYF. CDR3 sequence (DNA): TGTGCCAGCAGAACTCGACTAGCGGAGTCCTACGAGCAGTACTTC.

The chain joins TRBV13 to TRBJ1-2, with a possible D match to TRBD1 (5 bases). From germline, CDR1 is PRHDT and CDR2 FYEKMQ (reference sequence). CDR3 length: 13 amino acids. Trimming cost V 5 bases and J 2 bases, with 9 bases left between them. CDR3 loop: CASSHDSNYGYTF. The CDR3 bases are TGTGCCAGCAGCCACGACAGCAACTATGGCTACACCTTC.

The chain employs TRBV19 and TRBJ2-1; weak D call: TRBD2 (5 bases). The ends were cut back, 3 bases at V and 6 bases at J, with 9 bases in the middle. Germline CDR1 LNHDA, CDR2 SQIVND (reference sequence). The CDR3 totals 13 residues. The CDR3 spells CASSIGEFNEQFF. In nucleotides, the CDR3 is TGTGCCAGTAGTATCGGGGAGTTCAATGAGCAGTTCTTC.

The chain combines TRBV7-3 with TRBJ2-5; the match to TRBD2 covers 8 bases. The CDR3 extends over 15 amino acids. The ends lost 5 bases at V and 5 bases at J; junction bases unmatched: 10. Germline CDR1 reads SGHTA; CDR2 reads FQGTGA. The DNA for the CDR3 is TGTGCCAGCAGCGCTACGGGACTAGGGGGGGAGACCCAGTACTTC. This codes for CASSATGLGGETQYF.

V and J are TRBV7-2 and TRBJ2-7; 11 bases match TRBD2. V lost 0 bases to trimming and J lost 2 bases; unmatched junction nucleotides: 0. The CDR3 is 15 residues long. Germline CDR1 SGHTA, CDR2 FQGNSA. The CDR3 loop reads CASSLASGGAYEQYF. As DNA, the CDR3 is TGTGCCAGCAGCTTAGCTAGCGGGGGGGCCTACGAGCAGTACTTC.

The gene calls are TRBV7-8 and TRBJ2-1; a weak D match, TRBD2 (6 bases). Germline lookup yields CDR1 SGHVS and CDR2 FQNEAQ. The CDR3 consists of 12 residues. V gave up 6 bases and J gave up 8 bases, with 11 bases separating them. Here the CDR3 reads CASSPQRDEQFF. CDR3 nucleotides: TGTGCCAGCAGTCCACAGCGGGATGAGCAGTTCTTC.

V usage is TRBV5-1 and J usage is TRBJ1-1; 7 bases line up with TRBD1. The germline V gene has CDR1 SGHRS and CDR2 YFSETQ. Unmatched junction bases numbered 6, after V lost 4 bases and J lost 6 bases. The CDR3 consists of 13 residues. The CDR3 DNA is TGCGCCAGCAGCCTGACAGGGCCCGCTGAAGCTTTCTTT. Amino acids: CASSLTGPAEAFF.

The genes are TRBV27 and TRBJ2-7, with D maybe TRBD1 (6 bases). CDR1 is MNHEY and CDR2 is SMNVEV in the germline V gene (reference sequence). CDR3 length: 15 residues. V lost 3 bases and J 6 bases, leaving 18 bases between the germline ends. The CDR3 is CASSFSPTGVIEQYF. CDR3 DNA: TGTGCCAGCAGTTTTTCCCCGACAGGTGTAATCGAGCAGTACTTC.

This CDR3 is CASKVGGRDYGYTF. The DNA for the CDR3 is TGTGCCAGCAAGGTTGGAGGGCGGGACTATGGCTACACCTTC. The chain is built from TRBV5-4 and TRBJ1-2; no clear D. The CDR3 has 14 amino acids. V lost 6 bases, J lost 3 bases, and 15 bases lay in between. Germline V gene lookup returns CDR1 SGHNT and CDR2 YYREEE (reference sequence).

CDR3 region: CASKPGTGDYEQYF. DNA of the CDR3: TGCGCCAGCAAGCCCGGGACTGGAGACTACGAGCAGTACTTC. The chain couples TRBV5-1 to TRBJ2-7; D is perhaps TRBD2 (6 bases). Between the trimmed V and J ends, which lost 6 bases and 3 bases, there was a span of 16 bases. The length of the CDR3 is 14 residues. Germline V CDR1 and CDR2: SGHRS, YFSETQ.

A single count supports this clone. This sequence joins TRBV5-4 and TRBJ2-5; D might be TRBD2 (5 bases). CDR1 SGHNT and CDR2 YYREEE come from the germline V gene (reference sequence). The V end was cut by 1 base, the J end by 3 bases, with 10 bases between. This CDR3 comprises 14 residues. The CDR3 coding sequence is TGTGCCAGCAGCTTGTATCCTAGCAAAGAGACCCAGTACTTC. Residues: CASSLYPSKETQYF.

The genes are TRBV6-1 and TRBJ1-4; TRBD1 is a possible D gene (6 bases). The V end lost 6 bases, the J end lost 5 bases, and 16 bases lay between the germline ends. CDR1 and CDR2 (germline): MNHNS, SASEGT. The length of the CDR3 is 15 residues. The CDR3 region is CASRIGTSVNEKLFF. In DNA, the CDR3 is TGTGCCAGCAGGATCGGGACATCGGTCAATGAAAAACTGTTTTTT.

The chain combines TRBV27 with TRBJ1-3; no clear D gene. The CDR3 length is 15 residues. Trimming removed 2 bases from V and 1 base from J, with 9 bases in between. Per the germline V gene, CDR1 is MNHEY and CDR2 is SMNVEV (reference sequence). CDR3 in DNA: TGTGCCAGCAGTTTAAATTCCAAATCTGGAAACACCATATATTTT. Translated: CASSLNSKSGNTIYF.

This clone ranks as medium-sized. The chain couples TRBV6-1 to TRBJ2-2; 7 bases agree with TRBD2. V was pared by 3 bases and J by 5 bases, with 0 bases of the junction left unmatched. Germline lookup yields CDR1 MNHNS and CDR2 SASEGT. This CDR3 is 13 amino acids long. CDR3 DNA: TGTGCCAGCAGTGAGCGGGAGACCGGGGAGCTGTTTTTT. Translated: CASSERETGELFF.

The chain couples TRBV25-1 to TRBJ2-7, with D hard to call. Trimming removed 5 bases from V and 0 bases from J, with 11 bases in between. The CDR3 has 14 residues. Germline V lookup: CDR1 MGHDK, CDR2 SYGVNS. CDR3 bases: TGTGCCAGCAGTAGGGCCGGTAGCTCCTACGAGCAGTACTTC. Its translation: CASSRAGSSYEQYF.

The sample holds one count of this clone. The chain couples TRBV5-1 to TRBJ2-5; either TRBD1 or TRBD2 may supply D (5 bases each). Germline CDR1 reads SGHRS; CDR2 reads YFSETQ. Trimming pared 4 bases from V and 4 bases from J, leaving 23 bases between. CDR3 length: 17 amino acids. The CDR3 region is CASSDGGTPRPRETQYF. The DNA for the CDR3 is TGCGCCAGCAGCGACGGTGGGACCCCAAGACCTCGAGAGACCCAGTACTTC.

The chain has TRBV5-1 and TRBJ1-1, with D uncertain. CDR1 and CDR2 from the germline V gene are SGHRS and YFSETQ. Trimming pared 0 bases from V and 6 bases from J, leaving 12 bases between. The CDR3 has 14 amino acids. The CDR3 coding sequence is TGCGCCAGCAGCTTGGATGGTTTCCAGTCTGAAGCTTTCTTT. It is translated as CASSLDGFQSEAFF.

On this clone: Other DNA sequences in the same sample also yield this CDR3. The genes are TRBV20-1 and TRBJ2-3; no clear D gene. Germline loops: CDR1 DFQATT, CDR2 SNEGSKA (reference sequence). This CDR3 has 11 amino acids. V gave up 0 bases and J gave up 2 bases, with 0 bases separating them. The CDR3 DNA follows: TGCAGTGCTAGAGACACAGATACGCAGTATTTT. Translation: CSARDTDTQYF.